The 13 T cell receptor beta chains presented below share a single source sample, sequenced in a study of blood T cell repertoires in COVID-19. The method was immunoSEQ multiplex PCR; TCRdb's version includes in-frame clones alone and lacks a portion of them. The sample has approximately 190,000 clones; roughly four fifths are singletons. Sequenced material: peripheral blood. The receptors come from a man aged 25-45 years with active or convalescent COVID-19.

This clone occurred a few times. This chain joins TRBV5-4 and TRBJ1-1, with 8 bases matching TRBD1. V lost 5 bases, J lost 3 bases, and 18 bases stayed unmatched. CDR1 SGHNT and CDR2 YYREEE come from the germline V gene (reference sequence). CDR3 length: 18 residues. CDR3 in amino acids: CASSTYRDRFSGDTEAFF. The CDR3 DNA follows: TGTGCCAGCAGTACGTATAGGGACAGGTTTTCTGGGGACACTGAAGCTTTCTTT. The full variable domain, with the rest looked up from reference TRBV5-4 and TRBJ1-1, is ETGVTQSPTHLIKTRGQQVTLRCSSQSGHNTVSWYQQALGQGPQFIFQYYREEENGRGNFPPRFSGLQFPNYSSELNVNALELDDSALYLCASSTYRDRFSGDTEAFFGQGTRLTVV.

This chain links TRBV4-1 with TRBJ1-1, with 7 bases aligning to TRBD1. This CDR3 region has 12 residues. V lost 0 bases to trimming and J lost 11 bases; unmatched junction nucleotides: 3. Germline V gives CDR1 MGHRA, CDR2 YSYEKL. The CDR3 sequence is CASSQETGNAFF. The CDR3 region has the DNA TGCGCCAGCAGCCAAGAGACAGGGAATGCTTTCTTT.

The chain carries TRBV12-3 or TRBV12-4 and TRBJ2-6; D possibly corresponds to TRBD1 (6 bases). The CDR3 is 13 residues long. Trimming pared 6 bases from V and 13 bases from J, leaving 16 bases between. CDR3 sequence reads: CASSLFEGVVLTF. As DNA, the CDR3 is TGTGCCAGCAGCTTGTTTGAGGGGGTAGTCCTGACTTTC.

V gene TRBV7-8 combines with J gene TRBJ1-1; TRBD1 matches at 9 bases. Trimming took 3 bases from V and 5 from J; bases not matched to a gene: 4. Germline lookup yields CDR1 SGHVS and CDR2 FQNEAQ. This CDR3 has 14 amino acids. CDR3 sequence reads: CASSFGQGRTEAFF. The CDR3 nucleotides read TGTGCCAGCAGCTTCGGACAGGGGAGGACTGAAGCTTTCTTT.

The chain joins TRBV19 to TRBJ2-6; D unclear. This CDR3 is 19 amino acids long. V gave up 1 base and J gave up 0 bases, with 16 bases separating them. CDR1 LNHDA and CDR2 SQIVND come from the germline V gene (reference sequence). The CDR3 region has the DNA TGTGCCAGTAGTATAGTCTCAACCCCAACGCGCTCTGGGGCCAACGTCCTGACTTTC. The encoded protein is CASSIVSTPTRSGANVLTF. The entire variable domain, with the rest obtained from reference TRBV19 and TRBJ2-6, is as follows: DGGITQSPKYLFRKEGQNVTLSCEQNLNHDAMYWYRQDPGQGLRLIYYSQIVNDFQKGDIAEGYSVSREKKESFPLTVTSAQKNPTAFYLCASSIVSTPTRSGANVLTFGAGSRLTVL.

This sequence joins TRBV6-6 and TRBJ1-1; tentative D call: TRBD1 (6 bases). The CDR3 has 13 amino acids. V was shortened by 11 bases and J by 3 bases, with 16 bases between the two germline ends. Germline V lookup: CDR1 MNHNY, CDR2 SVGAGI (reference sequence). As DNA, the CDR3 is TGTGCCGTCCGACAGGTCCGGGACACTGAAGCTTTCTTT. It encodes CAVRQVRDTEAFF.

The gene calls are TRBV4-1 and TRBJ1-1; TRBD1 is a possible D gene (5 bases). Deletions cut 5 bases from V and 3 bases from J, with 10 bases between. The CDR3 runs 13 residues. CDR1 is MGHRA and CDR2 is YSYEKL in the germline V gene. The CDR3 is CASSSGLYTEAFF. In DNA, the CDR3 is TGCGCCAGCAGCTCAGGGTTGTACACTGAAGCTTTCTTT.

CDR3 in DNA: TGTGCCAGCAGGATAGCGGGGACCTACAATGAGCAGTTCTTC. This sequence encodes CASRIAGTYNEQFF. The chain has TRBV27 and TRBJ2-1, with 8 bases that match TRBD2. CDR1 and CDR2 from the germline V gene are MNHEY and SMNVEV (reference sequence). The CDR3 totals 14 residues. The ends lost 6 bases at V and 2 bases at J; junction bases unmatched: 3.

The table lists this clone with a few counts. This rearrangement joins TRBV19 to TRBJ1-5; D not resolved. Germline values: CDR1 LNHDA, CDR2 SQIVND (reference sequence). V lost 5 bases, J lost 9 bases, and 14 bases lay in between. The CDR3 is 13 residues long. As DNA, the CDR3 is TGTGCCAGTAGTCTGGACGGGATCCGGCCCCAGCATTTT. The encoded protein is CASSLDGIRPQHF. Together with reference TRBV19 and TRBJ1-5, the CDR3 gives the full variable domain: DGGITQSPKYLFRKEGQNVTLSCEQNLNHDAMYWYRQDPGQGLRLIYYSQIVNDFQKGDIAEGYSVSREKKESFPLTVTSAQKNPTAFYLCASSLDGIRPQHFGDGTRLSIL.

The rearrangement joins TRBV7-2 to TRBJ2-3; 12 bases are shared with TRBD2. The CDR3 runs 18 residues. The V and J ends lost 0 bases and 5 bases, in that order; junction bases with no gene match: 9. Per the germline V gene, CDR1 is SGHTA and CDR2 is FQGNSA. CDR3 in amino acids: CASSLAGLAGGPGDTQYF. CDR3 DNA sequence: TGTGCCAGCAGCTTAGCGGGGCTAGCGGGAGGGCCCGGAGATACGCAGTATTTT. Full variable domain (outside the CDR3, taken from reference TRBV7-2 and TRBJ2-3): GAGVSQSPSNKVTEKGKDVELRCDPISGHTALYWYRQSLGQGLEFLIYFQGNSAPDKSGLPSDRFSAERTGGSVSTLTIQRTQQEDSAVYLCASSLAGLAGGPGDTQYFGPGTRLTVL.

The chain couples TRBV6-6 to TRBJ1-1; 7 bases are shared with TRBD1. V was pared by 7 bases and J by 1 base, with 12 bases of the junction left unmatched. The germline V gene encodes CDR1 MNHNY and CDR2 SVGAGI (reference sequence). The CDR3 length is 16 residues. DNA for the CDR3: TGTGCCAGCACTCTACAGGGGAATTACGGGAACACTGAAGCTTTCTTT. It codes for CASTLQGNYGNTEAFF.

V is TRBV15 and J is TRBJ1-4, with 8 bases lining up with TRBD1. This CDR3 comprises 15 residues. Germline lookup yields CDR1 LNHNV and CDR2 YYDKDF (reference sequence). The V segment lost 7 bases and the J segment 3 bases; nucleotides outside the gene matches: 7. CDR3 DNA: TGTGCCACCATGGGCCAGGGGGCCCCTAATGAAAAACTGTTTTTT. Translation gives CATMGQGAPNEKLFF.

The CDR3 bases are TGTGCCAGCAGCGTAGGTCCGACTAGCGGGTCCTACGAGCAGTACTTC. Amino acids: CASSVGPTSGSYEQYF. V gene TRBV9 combines with J gene TRBJ2-7; 10 nucleotides align to TRBD2. With 0 bases clipped from V and 1 base from J, the junction kept 4 bases outside the gene matches. Germline-derived CDR1 and CDR2 are SGDLS and YYNGEE. The CDR3 has 16 amino acids.